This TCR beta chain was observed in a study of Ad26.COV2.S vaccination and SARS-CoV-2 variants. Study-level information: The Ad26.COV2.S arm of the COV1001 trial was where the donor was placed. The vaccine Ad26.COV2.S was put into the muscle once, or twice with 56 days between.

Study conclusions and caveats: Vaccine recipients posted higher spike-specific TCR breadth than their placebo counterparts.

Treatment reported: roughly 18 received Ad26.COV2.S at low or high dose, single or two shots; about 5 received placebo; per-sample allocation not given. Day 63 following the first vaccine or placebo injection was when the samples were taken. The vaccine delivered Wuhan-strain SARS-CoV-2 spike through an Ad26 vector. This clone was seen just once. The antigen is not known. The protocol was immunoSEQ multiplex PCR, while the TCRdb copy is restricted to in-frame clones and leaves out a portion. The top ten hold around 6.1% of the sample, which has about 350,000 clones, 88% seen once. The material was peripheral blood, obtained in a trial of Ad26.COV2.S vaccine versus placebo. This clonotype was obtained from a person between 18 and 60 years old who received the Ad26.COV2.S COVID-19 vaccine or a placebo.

The CDR3 loop is CASSLEGGRNIQYF. CDR3 nucleotide sequence: TGCGCCAGCAGCTTGGAAGGGGGCCGCAACATTCAGTACTTC. The chain recombines TRBV5-1 with TRBJ2-4, with 7 nucleotides matching TRBD1. Germline V gene sequence: CDR1 SGHRS, CDR2 YFSETQ. The CDR3 has 14 residues. After removal of 0 bases from V and 7 bases from J, the junction contained 4 bases not matched to a gene.